Listed below are T cell receptor beta chains from one sample, sequenced in a study of blood T cell repertoires in COVID-19. Sequencing was performed with immunoSEQ multiplex PCR; in TCRdb, only in-frame clones are kept and a portion is missing. Found here are 40,000 to 50,000 clones, 85% to 90% of them singletons; the top ten hold around 4.6%. Sequencing was carried out using peripheral blood. Receptors originate from a human donor in a cohort sampled during active COVID-19. Each CDR3 is given with its conserved first and last residue. Fields, in order: CDR3 protein, CDR3 DNA, clone size, D gene, J gene, V gene. D genes are given only for firm matches. Some rows have no size entry. The others give once, few or many, or a class for an expanded clone.

CDR3 protein: CASSPQGTVNTEAFF
CDR3 DNA: TGTGCCAGCAGCCCTCAGGGTACCGTGAACACTGAAGCTTTCTTT
clone size: few
D gene: NA
J gene: TRBJ1-1
V gene: TRBV7-8

CDR3 protein: CASGPGLAGGHNEQFF
CDR3 DNA: TGTGCTAGTGGCCCGGGACTAGCGGGAGGGCACAATGAGCAGTTCTTC
clone size: NA
D gene: TRBD2
J gene: TRBJ2-1
V gene: TRBV12-5

CDR3 protein: CASSYLGTGGAGNTIYF
CDR3 DNA: TGTGCCAGCAGCTACCTCGGCACAGGAGGGGCTGGAAACACCATATATTTT
clone size: once
D gene: NA
J gene: TRBJ1-3
V gene: TRBV5-4

CDR3 protein: CASSSGTGSYEQYF
CDR3 DNA: TGTGCCAGCAGCTCCGGGACAGGTTCCTACGAGCAGTACTTC
clone size: NA
D gene: TRBD1
J gene: TRBJ2-7
V gene: TRBV7-6

CDR3 protein: CASSAQGGPQYF
CDR3 DNA: TGTGCCAGCAGCGCCCAGGGTGGCCCGCAGTATTTT
clone size: once
D gene: NA
J gene: TRBJ2-3
V gene: TRBV7-8

CDR3 protein: CASSLTGSGTEAFF
CDR3 DNA: TGTGCCAGCAGCCTGACAGGGTCGGGCACTGAAGCTTTCTTT
clone size: NA
D gene: TRBD1
J gene: TRBJ1-1
V gene: TRBV13

CDR3 protein: CATSMIADTQYF
CDR3 DNA: TGTGCCACCAGCATGATAGCAGATACGCAGTATTTT
clone size: NA
D gene: NA
J gene: TRBJ2-3
V gene: TRBV15

CDR3 protein: CASSNGGIGYEQYF
CDR3 DNA: TGTGCCAGCAGTAACGGGGGGATAGGCTACGAGCAGTACTTC
clone size: NA
D gene: TRBD2
J gene: TRBJ2-7
V gene: TRBV6-5

CDR3 protein: CASSPPLVGTGISYEQYF
CDR3 DNA: TGTGCCAGCAGCCCTCCTCTTGTCGGGACAGGGATTTCCTACGAGCAGTACTTC
clone size: NA
D gene: TRBD1
J gene: TRBJ2-7
V gene: TRBV7-9

CDR3 protein: CASSLAGVFYNEQFF
CDR3 DNA: TGTGCCAGTTCGCTAGCGGGAGTTTTCTACAATGAGCAGTTCTTC
clone size: NA
D gene: TRBD2
J gene: TRBJ2-1
V gene: TRBV19

CDR3 protein: CASSFRAGVYEQYF
CDR3 DNA: TGTGCCAGCAGCTTCAGGGCGGGAGTCTACGAGCAGTACTTC
clone size: NA
D gene: TRBD2
J gene: TRBJ2-7
V gene: TRBV5-6

CDR3 protein: CASSLRGSRGYTF
CDR3 DNA: TGTGCCAGCAGCCTCAGAGGTTCTCGGGGCTACACCTTC
clone size: few
D gene: NA
J gene: TRBJ1-2
V gene: TRBV5-4

CDR3 protein: CASSEPAVGAGIDTQYF
CDR3 DNA: TGTGCCAGCAGTGAACCTGCCGTGGGGGCCGGCATAGATACGCAGTATTTT
clone size: NA
D gene: NA
J gene: TRBJ2-3
V gene: TRBV6-1

CDR3 protein: CASRPGLSYEQYF
CDR3 DNA: TGTGCCAGCAGGCCGGGACTTTCCTACGAGCAGTACTTC
clone size: NA
D gene: NA
J gene: TRBJ2-7
V gene: TRBV2

CDR3 protein: CASSVGGRTEAFF
CDR3 DNA: TGTGCCAGCAGCGTAGGAGGGAGGACTGAAGCTTTCTTT
clone size: NA
D gene: NA
J gene: TRBJ1-1
V gene: TRBV9

CDR3 protein: CASRLTSGSSDEQYF
CDR3 DNA: TGTGCCAGCAGACTGACTAGCGGGAGCTCGGACGAGCAGTACTTC
clone size: NA
D gene: TRBD2
J gene: TRBJ2-7
V gene: TRBV11-2

CDR3 protein: CASTVGGGGSRGYTF
CDR3 DNA: TGTGCCAGCACCGTGGGTGGGGGAGGGAGTCGTGGCTACACCTTC
clone size: NA
D gene: NA
J gene: TRBJ1-2
V gene: TRBV28

CDR3 protein: CASMGKDRVVTDTQYF
CDR3 DNA: TGTGCCAGCATGGGGAAGGACAGGGTAGTCACAGATACGCAGTATTTT
clone size: NA
D gene: TRBD1
J gene: TRBJ2-3
V gene: TRBV28

CDR3 protein: CASTSGRDHEQYF
CDR3 DNA: TGTGCCAGCACAAGCGGGAGGGATCACGAGCAGTACTTC
clone size: NA
D gene: TRBD2
J gene: TRBJ2-7
V gene: TRBV7-9

CDR3 protein: CASSASTGTTTDTQYF
CDR3 DNA: TGTGCCAGCAGCGCTTCCACCGGGACTACCACAGATACGCAGTATTTT
clone size: few
D gene: TRBD2
J gene: TRBJ2-3
V gene: TRBV9

CDR3 protein: CASSWGRAPGAFF
CDR3 DNA: TGTGCCAGCAGCTGGGGGAGGGCTCCGGGTGCTTTCTTT
clone size: NA
D gene: NA
J gene: TRBJ1-1
V gene: TRBV5-6

CDR3 protein: CASRDGGTNYGYTF
CDR3 DNA: TGTGCCAGCAGGGACGGGGGGACTAACTATGGCTACACCTTC
clone size: NA
D gene: NA
J gene: TRBJ1-2
V gene: TRBV6-5

CDR3 protein: CASSKRTGTDSPLHF
CDR3 DNA: TGTGCCAGCAGCAAGAGGACAGGGACGGACTCACCCCTCCACTTT
clone size: NA
D gene: TRBD1
J gene: TRBJ1-6
V gene: TRBV7-8

CDR3 protein: CASSDHYPREDGYTF
CDR3 DNA: TGTGCCAGCAGTGACCACTATCCGAGGGAAGATGGCTACACCTTC
clone size: NA
D gene: NA
J gene: TRBJ1-2
V gene: TRBV6-1

CDR3 protein: CASSAGGSTYEQYF
CDR3 DNA: TGCGCCAGCAGCGCCGGGGGTTCAACCTACGAGCAGTACTTC
clone size: NA
D gene: NA
J gene: TRBJ2-7
V gene: TRBV4-1

CDR3 protein: CASSPSGLAGGFEQFF
CDR3 DNA: TGTGCCAGCTCACCTTCTGGACTAGCGGGAGGGTTTGAGCAGTTCTTC
clone size: NA
D gene: TRBD2
J gene: TRBJ2-1
V gene: TRBV18

CDR3 protein: CASRSGTGPGELFF
CDR3 DNA: TGTGCCAGCAGATCCGGGACAGGGCCTGGCGAACTGTTTTTT
clone size: NA
D gene: TRBD1
J gene: TRBJ1-4
V gene: TRBV2

CDR3 protein: CASRGTSSNTGELFF
CDR3 DNA: TGTGCCAGCAGAGGGACTAGCTCGAACACCGGGGAGCTGTTTTTT
clone size: NA
D gene: TRBD2
J gene: TRBJ2-2
V gene: TRBV5-8

CDR3 protein: CSAGSTDTQYF
CDR3 DNA: TGCAGTGCCGGGAGCACAGATACGCAGTATTTT
clone size: NA
D gene: NA
J gene: TRBJ2-3
V gene: TRBV20-1

CDR3 protein: CASSSPGVGSGANVLTF
CDR3 DNA: TGTGCCAGCAGTTCACCAGGTGTCGGCTCTGGGGCCAACGTCCTGACTTTC
clone size: NA
D gene: NA
J gene: TRBJ2-6
V gene: TRBV27

CDR3 protein: CASSSYYEQYF
CDR3 DNA: TGTGCCAGCAGCTCCTACTACGAGCAGTACTTC
clone size: medium-sized
D gene: NA
J gene: TRBJ2-7
V gene: TRBV11-2

CDR3 protein: CASSLTPAEYYNEQFF
CDR3 DNA: TGTGCCAGCAGCTTAACTCCTGCTGAGTACTACAATGAGCAGTTCTTC
clone size: NA
D gene: NA
J gene: TRBJ2-1
V gene: TRBV7-6

CDR3 protein: CATRDREVSYEQYF
CDR3 DNA: TGTGCCACCCGAGACAGGGAGGTTTCCTACGAGCAGTACTTC
clone size: NA
D gene: NA
J gene: TRBJ2-7
V gene: TRBV28

CDR3 protein: CATSRGTTSSYEQYF
CDR3 DNA: TGTGCCACCAGCAGAGGTACAACCAGCTCCTACGAGCAGTACTTC
clone size: NA
D gene: NA
J gene: TRBJ2-7
V gene: TRBV15

CDR3 protein: CATWDRGYQETQYF
CDR3 DNA: TGTGCCACCTGGGACAGGGGCTACCAAGAGACCCAGTACTTC
clone size: once
D gene: TRBD1
J gene: TRBJ2-5
V gene: TRBV6-5

CDR3 protein: CASSQDSYEQFF
CDR3 DNA: TGTGCCAGCAGCCAAGATAGCTATGAGCAGTTCTTC
clone size: NA
D gene: NA
J gene: TRBJ2-1
V gene: TRBV14

CDR3 protein: CASSGTRGETQYF
CDR3 DNA: TGTGCCAGCTCCGGGACTAGGGGAGAGACCCAGTACTTC
clone size: NA
D gene: TRBD2
J gene: TRBJ2-5
V gene: TRBV18

CDR3 protein: CATSRDPGQGARGTDTQYF
CDR3 DNA: TGTGCCACCAGCAGAGATCCGGGACAGGGGGCTCGGGGGACAGATACGCAGTATTTT
clone size: NA
D gene: TRBD1
J gene: TRBJ2-3
V gene: TRBV15

CDR3 protein: CSVKGYEGQGAYEQYF
CDR3 DNA: TGCAGCGTAAAGGGTTATGAGGGACAGGGAGCCTACGAGCAGTACTTC
clone size: few
D gene: TRBD1
J gene: TRBJ2-7
V gene: TRBV29-1

CDR3 protein: CASSPKRRLAGGYEQYF
CDR3 DNA: TGTGCCAGCAGCCCGAAACGACGACTAGCGGGAGGCTACGAGCAGTACTTC
clone size: once
D gene: TRBD2
J gene: TRBJ2-7
V gene: TRBV7-9

CDR3 protein: CASQLDRVGVEQYF
CDR3 DNA: TGCGCCAGCCAATTGGACAGGGTGGGGGTCGAGCAGTACTTC
clone size: NA
D gene: TRBD1
J gene: TRBJ2-7
V gene: TRBV10-2

CDR3 protein: CASSDFFREVYNEQFF
CDR3 DNA: TGTGCCAGCAGTGATTTCTTCCGGGAAGTCTACAATGAGCAGTTCTTC
clone size: few
D gene: NA
J gene: TRBJ2-1
V gene: TRBV6-1

CDR3 protein: CASSLARGAYEQYF
CDR3 DNA: TGTGCCAGCAGCTTGGCGCGGGGAGCCTACGAGCAGTACTTC
clone size: NA
D gene: NA
J gene: TRBJ2-7
V gene: TRBV13

CDR3 protein: CASSLTALALEQYF
CDR3 DNA: TGTGCCAGCAGCTTAACGGCACTAGCGCTGGAGCAGTACTTC
clone size: NA
D gene: TRBD2
J gene: TRBJ2-7
V gene: TRBV7-3

CDR3 protein: CASTDKPGEREFF
CDR3 DNA: TGCGCCAGCACCGACAAACCGGGGGAGAGGGAGTTTTTT
clone size: once
D gene: NA
J gene: TRBJ1-4
V gene: TRBV5-1

CDR3 protein: CASSEASGRSGTGELFF
CDR3 DNA: TGTGCCAGCAGTGAAGCTAGCGGGAGGTCTGGCACCGGGGAGCTGTTTTTT
clone size: few
D gene: TRBD2
J gene: TRBJ2-2
V gene: TRBV25-1

CDR3 protein: CASSLSPGTGEGYTF
CDR3 DNA: TGTGCCAGCAGCCTCAGTCCCGGGACAGGGGAAGGCTACACCTTC
clone size: once
D gene: TRBD1
J gene: TRBJ1-2
V gene: TRBV11-1

CDR3 protein: CASSQTTGQPTDTQYF
CDR3 DNA: TGTGCCAGCAGCCAAACCACTGGACAGCCCACAGATACGCAGTATTTT
clone size: NA
D gene: NA
J gene: TRBJ2-3
V gene: TRBV14

CDR3 protein: CASNHPSSGANVLTF
CDR3 DNA: TGTGCCAGCAATCACCCCAGCTCTGGGGCCAACGTCCTGACTTTC
clone size: NA
D gene: NA
J gene: TRBJ2-6
V gene: TRBV11-3

CDR3 protein: CATSDRTRDSDEQYF
CDR3 DNA: TGTGCCACCAGTGATCGAACGAGGGACAGCGACGAGCAGTACTTC
clone size: once
D gene: TRBD1
J gene: TRBJ2-7
V gene: TRBV24-1

CDR3 protein: CASSQELAGVYEQYF
CDR3 DNA: TGCGCCAGCAGCCAAGAGTTAGCGGGAGTATACGAGCAGTACTTC
clone size: NA
D gene: TRBD2
J gene: TRBJ2-7
V gene: TRBV4-1

CDR3 protein: CASSLGTSGTYEQYF
CDR3 DNA: TGTGCCAGCAGCCTTGGGACTAGCGGGACCTACGAGCAGTACTTC
clone size: NA
D gene: TRBD2
J gene: TRBJ2-7
V gene: TRBV7-7

CDR3 protein: CASRGGQLSGYTF
CDR3 DNA: TGTGCCAGCAGGGGGGGACAGTTGAGTGGCTACACCTTC
clone size: NA
D gene: TRBD1
J gene: TRBJ1-2
V gene: TRBV3-1/TRBV3-2

CDR3 protein: CASSYSMSNEQFF
CDR3 DNA: TGTGCCAGCAGTTACTCGATGAGCAATGAGCAGTTCTTC
clone size: few
D gene: NA
J gene: TRBJ2-1
V gene: TRBV6-5

CDR3 protein: CASSLNSGNQPQHF
CDR3 DNA: TGTGCCAGCAGTTTGAACAGTGGCAATCAGCCCCAGCATTTT
clone size: NA
D gene: NA
J gene: TRBJ1-5
V gene: TRBV6-5

CDR3 protein: CASSLAWDRVDTGELFF
CDR3 DNA: TGTGCCAGCAGCTTAGCCTGGGACAGGGTCGACACCGGGGAGCTGTTTTTT
clone size: NA
D gene: TRBD1
J gene: TRBJ2-2
V gene: TRBV11-1